The following is a T cell receptor (beta chain) sequence with its context. Antigen specificity is unknown. This table comes from immunoSEQ multiplex PCR, and its TCRdb copy is limited to in-frame clones, with some not included. The repertoire holds tens of thousands of clones, with approximately 90% as singletons. The J segment lost 6 bases and the V segment lost 1 base, leaving 6 bases of the junction unmatched. Germline V lookup: CDR1 SGHRS, CDR2 YFSETQ. This CDR3 is 14 amino acids long. This sample was included in a study of cytomegalovirus exposure and HLA in healthy donors. The overall study: It was reported in a later analysis that the 95 to 150 validation repertoires used the same platform as the approximately 600 first-cohort repertoires.

General study results and limits: The TCR clusters that emerged in the first cohort tended, a later analysis found, to co-occur in the approximately 130 validation repertoires. It was confirmed in vitro that a few of the CMV-associated chains were specific for CMV antigens. Most TCR sequences proved rare, with some public TCRs found in many donors.

Sequencing was done on a sample of PBMCs. The chain carries TRBV5-1 and TRBJ1-2, with 7 positions matching TRBD1. This sequence originates from a man aged 30 to 45 in good health and CMV-seronegative. The CDR3 loop is CASSLRLQGNGYTF. DNA for the CDR3: TGCGCCAGCAGCTTGCGTTTACAGGGGAATGGCTACACCTTC.